A single sample is the source of the 18 T cell receptor beta chains below, sequenced in a study of response to subunit inactivated influenza vaccine. Using its own MiXCR run on the RT-PCR reads, TCRdb lists one record per CDR3 protein. The data hold hundreds of thousands of distinct CDR3 sequences, with 10% to 15% observed a single time. Sequencing used PBMCs from blood, obtained roughly 48 days after vaccination. The receptors shown here come from a man aged 50-60 years who received an inactivated influenza vaccine.

This clonotype came up once. V and J are TRBV20-1 and TRBJ2-2, with a possible D match to TRBD2 (6 bases). Germline V CDR1 and CDR2: DFQATT, SNEGSKA (reference sequence). The CDR3 is 15 residues long. Trimming pared 6 bases from V and 5 bases from J, leaving 19 bases between. CDR3 amino acids: CSANHPGRRTGELFF. The DNA of the CDR3 is TGCAGTGCCAATCACCCGGGGAGGAGGACCGGGGAGCTGTTTTTT.

The chain carries TRBV5-1 and TRBJ2-2, with 8 bases that match TRBD1. CDR3 length: 15 amino acids. V trimming: 2 bases; J trimming: 5 bases; junction bases outside the gene matches: 5. Per the germline V gene, CDR1 is SGHRS and CDR2 is YFSETQ. The CDR3 DNA reads TGCGCCAGCAGCTTCCAGGGGGCGGTTACCGGGGAGCTGTTTTTT. Its protein product is CASSFQGAVTGELFF. Full variable domain (outside the CDR3, taken from reference TRBV5-1 and TRBJ2-2): KAGVTQTPRYLIKTRGQQVTLSCSPISGHRSVSWYQQTPGQGLQFLFEYFSETQRNKGNFPGRFSGRQFSNSRSEMNVSTLELGDSALYLCASSFQGAVTGELFFGEGSRLTVL.

The V and J genes are TRBV4-2 and TRBJ2-3; D is perhaps TRBD2 (5 bases). CDR1 LGHNA and CDR2 YNFKEQ come from the germline V gene. The CDR3 is made up of 14 amino acids. The V gene lost 4 bases and the J gene lost 0 bases, with 8 bases spanning the gap. CDR3 sequence reads: CASSPGESTDTQYF. The CDR3 region has the DNA TGTGCCAGCAGCCCCGGGGAGAGCACAGATACGCAGTATTTT.

V usage is TRBV6-2 or TRBV6-3 and J usage is TRBJ2-2; possible D gene TRBD1, 6 bases. Trimming removed 1 base from V and 5 bases from J, with 8 bases in between. CDR3 length equals 14 residues. CDR1 and CDR2 from the germline V gene are MNHEY and SVGEGT. CDR3 coding DNA: TGTGCCAGCAGTTACTATCAGGGGACCGGGGAGCTGTTTTTT. As protein: CASSYYQGTGELFF.

This clonotype was detected once. J is TRBJ2-4 and V is TRBV9; 8 bases agree with TRBD2. The CDR3 contains 18 residues. The junction had 15 bases not matched to a gene; V was cut back by 0 bases and J by 7 bases. Germline CDR1 and CDR2: SGDLS and YYNGEE. The CDR3 region has the DNA TGTGCCAGCAGCGTAGGGTCCTTCATCCGCGGGAGGCGGAACATTCAGTACTTC. Translating gives CASSVGSFIRGRRNIQYF.

This clonotype has just a few counts. The V and J genes are TRBV7-2 and TRBJ1-2; TRBD1 matches 12 bases. The CDR3 totals 14 residues. Germline loops: CDR1 SGHTA, CDR2 FQGNSA. V gave up 5 bases and J gave up 7 bases; unmatched junction bases: 5. CDR3 region: CASSSGTGGFGYTF. The CDR3, as DNA: TGTGCCAGCAGCAGCGGGACAGGGGGCTTTGGCTACACCTTC.

A few counts support this clonotype. DNA of the CDR3: TGCAGCGTGGGGATTCGTGGGCCAGATACGCAGTATTTT. Translated, it gives CSVGIRGPDTQYF. The J gene is TRBJ2-3, the V gene TRBV29-1; D not resolved. The CDR3 is 13 residues long. Germline lookup yields CDR1 SQVTM and CDR2 ANQGSEA. V was clipped by 6 bases and J by 4 bases, with 14 bases between them.

This clonotype was recorded a few times. The chain employs TRBV6-2 or TRBV6-3 and TRBJ1-5; maybe TRBD1 (6 bases). Germline CDR1 is MNHEY and CDR2 is SVGEGT. Trimming took off 6 bases at V and 6 bases at J, with 15 bases between the two ends. The CDR3 length is 14 residues. DNA for the CDR3: TGTGCCAGCAGCAATCTACAGGGTAGTCAGCCCCAGCATTTT. Translating it yields CASSNLQGSQPQHF.

Only a few counts were recorded for this clonotype. This chain joins TRBV7-2 and TRBJ2-3; D is undetermined. V was shortened by 8 bases and J by 0 bases, with 18 bases between the two germline ends. CDR1 is SGHTA, CDR2 FQGNSA, per germline. The CDR3 contains 16 residues. CDR3 in amino acids: CASRAIAATSTDTQYF. CDR3 DNA: TGTGCCAGCCGTGCGATAGCAGCAACTAGCACAGATACGCAGTATTTT.

There are a few counts of this clonotype. V gene TRBV2 combines with J gene TRBJ2-7, with 8 bases aligning to TRBD1. From germline, CDR1 is SNHLY and CDR2 FYNNEI. CDR3 length: 16 amino acids. J was trimmed by 0 bases and V by 5 bases; bases with no gene match: 9. CDR3 residues: CASSLIGQGLSYEQYF. CDR3 DNA sequence: TGTGCCAGCAGTTTAATCGGACAGGGCCTCTCCTACGAGCAGTACTTC.

The gene calls are TRBV3-1 and TRBJ2-7, with a possible D match to TRBD2 (5 bases). The CDR3 sequence is 14 residues long. The germline V gene has CDR1 LGHDT and CDR2 YNNKEL (reference sequence). Trimming took off 5 bases at V and 5 bases at J, with 16 bases between the two ends. CDR3 protein: CASSERHLANEQYF. The CDR3 DNA reads TGTGCCAGCAGCGAACGACACCTAGCAAACGAGCAGTACTTC.

The chain combines TRBV2 with TRBJ2-1; D is unresolved. This CDR3 has 10 amino acids. V was clipped by 5 bases and J by 9 bases, with 5 bases between them. Germline lookup yields CDR1 SNHLY and CDR2 FYNNEI. CDR3 DNA: TGTGCCAGCAGTCAGGTTGAGCAGTTCTTC. This sequence encodes CASSQVEQFF.

This clonotype showed up just a few times. This chain links TRBV7-2 with TRBJ2-7; the D is unclear. The V end was cut by 2 bases, the J end by 2 bases, with 13 bases between. CDR3 length: 15 amino acids. CDR1 and CDR2 (germline): SGHTA, FQGNSA. The CDR3: CASSLSGATAYEQYF. In DNA, the CDR3 is TGTGCCAGCAGCTTAAGTGGAGCGACGGCCTACGAGCAGTACTTC.

This clonotype was observed a few times. This sequence joins TRBV7-2 and TRBJ2-1; the D gene is possibly TRBD2 (6 bases). Trimming left V 2 bases short and J 6 bases short, with 8 bases between. This CDR3 has 13 amino acids. Germline loops: CDR1 SGHTA, CDR2 FQGNSA. CDR3 bases: TGTGCCAGCAGCTTAACGGGAGCCAATGAGCAGTTCTTC. It is translated as CASSLTGANEQFF.

The V gene is TRBV4-1, the J gene TRBJ2-7; D ambiguous. The length of the CDR3 is 12 residues. V shed 5 bases and J shed 3 bases, with 8 bases lying between them. Germline CDR1 and CDR2: MGHRA and YSYEKL. The CDR3 nucleotides read TGCGCCAGCAGCGAATTGGGCTACGAGCAGTACTTC. Its protein is CASSELGYEQYF.

This clonotype showed up just a few times. V is TRBV7-2 and J is TRBJ2-7, with D perhaps matching TRBD2 (6 bases). This CDR3 comprises 15 residues. Per germline, CDR1 SGHTA and CDR2 FQGNSA. V lost 3 bases and J 0 bases, leaving 12 bases between the germline ends. CDR3 nucleotide sequence: TGTGCCAGCAGCTTCGTCCGGGGGAGCTCCTACGAGCAGTACTTC. Translated: CASSFVRGSSYEQYF. The variable domain in full, with the rest retrieved from reference TRBV7-2 and TRBJ2-7, is GAGVSQSPSNKVTEKGKDVELRCDPISGHTALYWYRQSLGQGLEFLIYFQGNSAPDKSGLPSDRFSAERTGGSVSTLTIQRTQQEDSAVYLCASSFVRGSSYEQYFGPGTRLTVT.

Ten or more counts support this clonotype. This chain connects TRBV10-3 to TRBJ2-3; D may be TRBD2 (6 bases). This CDR3 has 15 amino acids. The ends were cut back, 4 bases at V and 3 bases at J, with 14 bases in the middle. From germline, CDR1 is ENHRY and CDR2 SYGVKD. The CDR3 DNA is TGTGCCATCAGTGTCCGGGGAGGTGGGACAGATACGCAGTATTTT. Translating gives CAISVRGGGTDTQYF.

The gene calls are TRBV10-3 and TRBJ1-2, with a weak D call TRBD1 (5 bases). Trimming removed 2 bases from V and 6 bases from J, with 13 bases in between. CDR3 length equals 14 residues. Germline loops: CDR1 ENHRY, CDR2 SYGVKD. CDR3 nucleotide sequence: TGTGCCATCAGTGAGAAGAGGGGAATTGATGGCTACACCTTC. Translating gives CAISEKRGIDGYTF.